Listed below are T cell receptor beta chains from one sample, sequenced in a study of immune reconstitution after stem cell transplant in scleroderma. TCRdb analysed the RT-PCR reads with MiXCR anew, one entry per CDR3 protein. The sample has a few thousand distinct CDR3 sequences; around 8% are singletons. The material was obtained before or after autologous hematopoietic stem cell transplantation (not recorded which). All receptors come from a male donor with systemic sclerosis. CDR3s include the opening cysteine and the closing phenylalanine or tryptophan. The D gene is left open where the match is weak. The size field is filled for only some rows; it gives once, few, many or a size class.

clone_size	d_call	v_call	j_call	cdr3_nt	cdr3_aa
.	.	TRBV7-9	TRBJ2-6	TGTGCCAGCAGCTCTGGTTCTGGGGCCAACGTCCTGACTTTC	CASSSGSGANVLTF
.	.	TRBV4-1	TRBJ2-7	TGCGCCAGCAGCCAAGATCATGGCGCCCGCAACTCCTACGAGCAGTACTTC	CASSQDHGARNSYEQYF
medium-sized	.	TRBV7-2	TRBJ1-1	TGTGCCAGCAGCTTAGAGGGGGGGGGCGAGGTTGACACTGAAGCTTTCTTT	CASSLEGGGEVDTEAFF
medium-sized	TRBD2	TRBV29-1	TRBJ2-4	TGCAGCGCCCTTACTGCGGGGGGAGGTCAAAACATTCAGTACTTC	CSALTAGGGQNIQYF
.	.	TRBV10-1	TRBJ2-3	TGCGCCAGCAGTGAGAGAGGCGCAGATACGCAGTATTTT	CASSERGADTQYF
few	TRBD1	TRBV29-1	TRBJ2-5	TGCAGCGTTGTCCGAGGACAGGCGGGCGAGGCCCAGTACTTC	CSVVRGQAGEAQYF
medium-sized	.	TRBV7-7	TRBJ2-1	TGTGCCAGCAGCTTAACCAGATACAATGAGCAGTTCTTC	CASSLTRYNEQFF
medium-sized	.	TRBV29-1	TRBJ2-5	TGCAGCGCCCAACTGGCAGGTGATTACCAAGAGACCCAGTACTTC	CSAQLAGDYQETQYF
.	TRBD2	TRBV20-1	TRBJ2-2	TGCAGTGCTTCCCTGGCTGGGGGGGCCGGGGAGCTGTTTTTT	CSASLAGGAGELFF
medium-sized	TRBD1	TRBV20-1	TRBJ1-1	TGCAGTGCTCGAGGTTTAGGCTCTAGACAGGGCGCTTTCTTT	CSARGLGSRQGAFF
.	TRBD1	TRBV29-1	TRBJ2-3	TGCAGCCTATTGGGGGACAGGGGCAGAACAGATACGCAGTATTTT	CSLLGDRGRTDTQYF
medium-sized	.	TRBV6-2/TRBV6-3	TRBJ2-7	TGTGCCAGCAGTCCCGCAGCCTTGTACGAGCAGTACTTC	CASSPAALYEQYF
few	.	TRBV15	TRBJ2-5	TGTGCCACCAGCAGAGAAGGCCTAGTAGAGACCCAGTACTTC	CATSREGLVETQYF
.	.	TRBV24-1	TRBJ2-3	TGTGCCACCAGTGTTAGGGGGTCAAAGGCAGATACGCAGTATTTT	CATSVRGSKADTQYF
medium-sized	TRBD1	TRBV7-9	TRBJ1-2	TGTGCCAGCAGCTTAACCGGGACAGGGGACTATGGCTACACCTTC	CASSLTGTGDYGYTF
large	.	TRBV6-5	TRBJ1-3	TGTGCCAGCAGTTACTCGATGGACGGGGCTGGAAACACCATATATTTT	CASSYSMDGAGNTIYF
medium-sized	.	TRBV5-1	TRBJ1-5	TGCGCCAGCAGCTTGGGGGACGGGGATGGCAATCAGCCCCAGCATTTT	CASSLGDGDGNQPQHF
few	TRBD2	TRBV5-1	TRBJ2-1	TGCGCCAGCAGCTGGACTAGCCCCTCCTACAATGAGCAGTTCTTC	CASSWTSPSYNEQFF
few	.	TRBV5-1	TRBJ2-3	TGCGCCAGCAGCTTGGAGGTGGGCACAGATACGCAGTATTTT	CASSLEVGTDTQYF
.	.	TRBV7-3	TRBJ2-3	TGTGCCAGCAGCTTTCAGGCAGATACGCAGTATTTT	CASSFQADTQYF
medium-sized	.	TRBV6-1	TRBJ2-2	TGTGCCAGCAGTGAAGCAAGACAGACGAACACCGGGGAGCTGTTTTTT	CASSEARQTNTGELFF
few	TRBD1	TRBV29-1	TRBJ2-7	TGCAGCGTTGTTGCTGGACAGGGTAGGCACGAGCAGTACTTC	CSVVAGQGRHEQYF
medium-sized	TRBD2	TRBV20-1	TRBJ2-3	TGCAGTGCTAGCGGGACTAGCGGGGGGTCAGATACGCAGTATTTT	CSASGTSGGSDTQYF
medium-sized	.	TRBV5-1	TRBJ1-1	TGCGCCAGCAGTACCGGGACGGAGAACACTGAAGCTTTCTTT	CASSTGTENTEAFF
.	.	TRBV20-1	TRBJ2-7	TGCAGTGCTAGAGAAACTGGCTCCTACGAGCAGCACTTC	CSARETGSYEQHF
medium-sized	.	TRBV20-1	TRBJ2-2	TGCAGTGCTAGAGATAGGTCAGACCGATGGACCGGGGAGCTGTTTTTT	CSARDRSDRWTGELFF
.	TRBD1	TRBV20-1	TRBJ2-7	TGCAGTGCTAAAAAGACAGGGAGCCACGAGCAGTACTTC	CSAKKTGSHEQYF
.	TRBD1	TRBV7-6	TRBJ1-2	TGTGCCAGCAGCTTAGTACCGGGACAGGGGGCTGGACAATACACCTTC	CASSLVPGQGAGQYTF
.	.	TRBV12-3/TRBV12-4	TRBJ2-7	TGTGCCAGCAGTTCCCTACGGGGTGGCGAGCAGTGCTTC	CASSSLRGGEQCF
few	.	TRBV28	TRBJ2-1	TGTGCCTCCCTAGCCCGGGGGAAGGTCAATGAGCAGTTCTTC	CASLARGKVNEQFF
few	TRBD2	TRBV20-1	TRBJ2-4	TGCAGTGCTAGAGATACGGCCGTGGGGGGACTAGCCAAAAACATTCAGCACTTC	CSARDTAVGGLAKNIQHF
large	.	TRBV7-2	TRBJ2-3	TGTGCCAGCAGCTTGAGACGCGGGCTCCCGTATTTT	CASSLRRGLPYF
medium-sized	.	TRBV5-1	TRBJ2-7	TGCGCCAGCAGCCTGGGTACCGAGGAGCAGTACTTC	CASSLGTEEQYF
few	TRBD2	TRBV20-1	TRBJ2-3	TGCAGTGCTAGAGACCCGCGGGGGGCAGATACGCAGTATTTT	CSARDPRGADTQYF
medium-sized	.	TRBV20-1	TRBJ1-5	TGCAGTGCCCCCGGGGGGTCTTGGGGGAGCGGTCAGCCCCAGCATTTT	CSAPGGSWGSGQPQHF